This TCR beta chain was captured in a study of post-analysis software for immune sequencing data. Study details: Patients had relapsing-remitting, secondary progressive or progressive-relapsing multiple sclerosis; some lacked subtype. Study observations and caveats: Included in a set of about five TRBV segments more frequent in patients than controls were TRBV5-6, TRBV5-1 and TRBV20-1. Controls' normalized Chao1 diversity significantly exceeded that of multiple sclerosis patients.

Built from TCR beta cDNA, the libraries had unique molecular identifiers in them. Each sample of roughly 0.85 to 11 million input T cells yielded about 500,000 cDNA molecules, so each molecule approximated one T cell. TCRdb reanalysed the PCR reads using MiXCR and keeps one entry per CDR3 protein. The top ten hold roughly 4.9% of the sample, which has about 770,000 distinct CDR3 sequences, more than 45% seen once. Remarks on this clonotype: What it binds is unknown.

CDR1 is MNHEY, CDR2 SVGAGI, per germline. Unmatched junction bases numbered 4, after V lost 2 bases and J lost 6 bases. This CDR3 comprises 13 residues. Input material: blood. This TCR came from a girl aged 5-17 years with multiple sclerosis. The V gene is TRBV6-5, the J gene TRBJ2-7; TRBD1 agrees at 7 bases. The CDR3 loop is CASSYTGQIEQYF. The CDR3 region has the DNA TGTGCCAGCAGTTACACGGGACAGATCGAGCAGTACTTC.